This TCR beta chain was sequenced during a study of control samples from healthy donors and cancer patients (TCRdb year 2020). Trimming costs V 4 bases and J 8 bases, and their ends lie 14 bases apart. The CDR3 numbers 14 residues from cysteine through phenylalanine. The DNA shown is the 42-base CDR3, in frame from base 1. CDR1 and CDR2 are drawn from the germline V gene (reference sequence): LGHDT, YNNKEL. The library came from the immunoSEQ multiplex PCR assay. Imported from immuneACCESS, the table was reduced by TCRdb to in-frame sequences with V and J called. These copies leave out some clones; in studies compared against another copy, an unresolved V gene accounts for under half, and the cause of the remainder is not known. In all, the sample holds some 120,000 clones, and more than 75% of those were seen once. The ten biggest clones cover over 2% of the sample. Remarks on this clone: Its target antigen remains unknown. The input lacks base qualities; no much larger clone sits a single base away.

The sequenced sample was blood. The chain employs TRBV3-1 (or the pseudogene TRBV3-2) and TRBJ2-2; the D gene is unclear. This TCR was sampled from a woman in her 70s in good health. CDR3 reads: CASSPQRTEGELFF. The nucleotide sequence reads TGTGCCAGCAGCCCACAACGGACGGAGGGGGAGCTGTTTTTT.